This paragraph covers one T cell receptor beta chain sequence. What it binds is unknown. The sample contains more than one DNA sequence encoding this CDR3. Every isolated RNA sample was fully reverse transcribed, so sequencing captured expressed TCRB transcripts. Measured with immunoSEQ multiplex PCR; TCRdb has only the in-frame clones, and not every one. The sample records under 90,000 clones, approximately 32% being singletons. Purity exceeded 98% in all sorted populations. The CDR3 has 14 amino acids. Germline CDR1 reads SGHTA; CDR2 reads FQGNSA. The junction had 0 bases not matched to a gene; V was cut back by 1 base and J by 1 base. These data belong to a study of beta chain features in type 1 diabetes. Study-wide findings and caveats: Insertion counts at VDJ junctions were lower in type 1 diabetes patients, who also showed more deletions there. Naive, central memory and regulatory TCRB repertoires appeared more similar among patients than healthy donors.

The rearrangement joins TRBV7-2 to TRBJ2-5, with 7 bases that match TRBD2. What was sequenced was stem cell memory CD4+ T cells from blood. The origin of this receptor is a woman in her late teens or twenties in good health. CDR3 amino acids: CASSLGGSQETQYF. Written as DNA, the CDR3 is TGTGCCAGCAGCTTAGGCGGGAGCCAAGAGACCCAGTACTTC. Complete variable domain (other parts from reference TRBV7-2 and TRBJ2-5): GAGVSQSPSNKVTEKGKDVELRCDPISGHTALYWYRQSLGQGLEFLIYFQGNSAPDKSGLPSDRFSAERTGGSVSTLTIQRTQQEDSAVYLCASSLGGSQETQYFGPGTRLLVL.